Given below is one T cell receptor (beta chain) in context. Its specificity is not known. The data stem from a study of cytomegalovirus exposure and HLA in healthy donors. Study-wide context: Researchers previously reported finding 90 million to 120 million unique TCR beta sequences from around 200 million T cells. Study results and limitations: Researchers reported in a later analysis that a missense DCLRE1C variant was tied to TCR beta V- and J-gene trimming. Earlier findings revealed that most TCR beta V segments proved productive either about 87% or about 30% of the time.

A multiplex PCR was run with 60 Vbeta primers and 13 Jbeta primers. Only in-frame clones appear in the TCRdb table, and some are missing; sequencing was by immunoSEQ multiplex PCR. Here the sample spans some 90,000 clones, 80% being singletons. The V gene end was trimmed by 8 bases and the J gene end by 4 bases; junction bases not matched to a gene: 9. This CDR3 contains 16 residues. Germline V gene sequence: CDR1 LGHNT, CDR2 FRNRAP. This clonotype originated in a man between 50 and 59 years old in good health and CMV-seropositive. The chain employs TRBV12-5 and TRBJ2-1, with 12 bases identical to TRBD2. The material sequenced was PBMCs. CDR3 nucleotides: TGTGCTAGTTCCGTGCCCCTAGCGGGAGGGTACAATGAGCAGTTCTTC. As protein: CASSVPLAGGYNEQFF.